This TCR beta chain was documented in a study of blood T cells in healthy people across ages. Peripheral blood from each donor was collected in a volume of 9.5 to 10 milliliters. A sample-barcoded 5' primer and a J-beta primer mix were used in a second PCR of roughly 6 to 11 cycles. One entry per CDR3 protein results from TCRdb running MiXCR on the 5' RACE reads. The sample has about 800,000 distinct CDR3 sequences, 20% to 25% seen once. The sample was also reused in another study, on T cells of mothers and their children.

Input material: blood. The clonotype was recovered from a boy aged 10-17 years in good health.

The CDR3 reads CSANQGVVYNEQFF. The CDR3 DNA is TGCAGTGCTAACCAGGGGGTGGTCTACAATGAGCAGTTCTTC. This chain connects TRBV20-1 to TRBJ2-1, with 7 bases that match TRBD1. CDR1 DFQATT and CDR2 SNEGSKA come from the germline V gene (reference sequence). CDR3 length: 14 residues. J lost 3 bases, V lost 4 bases, and 6 bases had no gene match.